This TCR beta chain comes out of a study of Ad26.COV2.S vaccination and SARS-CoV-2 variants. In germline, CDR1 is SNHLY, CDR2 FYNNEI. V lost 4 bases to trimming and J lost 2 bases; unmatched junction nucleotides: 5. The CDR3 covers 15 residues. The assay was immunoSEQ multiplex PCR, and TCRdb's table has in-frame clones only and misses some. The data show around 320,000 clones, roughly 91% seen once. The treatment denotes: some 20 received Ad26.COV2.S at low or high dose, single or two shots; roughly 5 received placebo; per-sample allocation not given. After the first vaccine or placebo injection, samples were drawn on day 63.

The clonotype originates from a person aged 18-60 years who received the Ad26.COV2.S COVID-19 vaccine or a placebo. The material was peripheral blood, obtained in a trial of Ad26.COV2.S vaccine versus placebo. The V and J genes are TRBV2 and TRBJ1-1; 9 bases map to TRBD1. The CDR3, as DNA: TGTGCCAGCAGTGTAGAACAGGGGGCCAACACTGAAGCTTTCTTT. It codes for CASSVEQGANTEAFF.